This is a list of T cell receptor beta chains from one sample in a study of blood T cell repertoires in COVID-19. Repertoires were generated with immunoSEQ multiplex PCR, while TCRdb's copy carries only in-frame clones and drops some. This sample carries more than 85,000 clones, roughly nine tenths of them seen once, and the ten largest clones take about 4.5%. The material sequenced was peripheral blood. The receptors originated from a man between 65 and 79 years old with acute or convalescent COVID-19. Both conserved end residues are part of each CDR3. Each record gives: D gene, V gene, J gene, clone size, CDR3 DNA, CDR3 protein. A D gene is named only where the DNA matches it firmly. Part of the rows lack a size; the others show once, few, many or a class for expanded clones.

>TRBD1|TRBV28|TRBJ1-6|once
TGTGCCAGCAGTCCAATATCGGGGCGATCCCCAGGGGGCTCCTATAATTCACCCCTCCACTTT
CASSPISGRSPGGSYNSPLHF
>.|TRBV2|TRBJ2-2|few
TGTGCCAGCAGAGGGACAAACGCGAACACCGGGGAGCTGTTTTTT
CASRGTNANTGELFF
>.|TRBV21-1|TRBJ2-1|few
TGTGCCAGCAGCAAAATAAGGACTAGCGAGTCGATGTCAGGGCAGTTCTTC
CASSKIRTSESMSGQFF
>TRBD1|TRBV2|TRBJ1-4|.
TGTGCCAGCAGTGAAGCGCTGGGCAGGGGGCGTGAAAAACTGTTTTTT
CASSEALGRGREKLFF
>.|TRBV11-1|TRBJ1-4|.
TGTGCCAGCAGCCCAGGACTAGACGGTGAAAAACTGTTTTTT
CASSPGLDGEKLFF
>TRBD1|TRBV3-1/TRBV3-2|TRBJ2-2|.
TGTGCCAGCAGCCTCCGACAGGGTGAAGCCGGGGAGCTGTTTTTT
CASSLRQGEAGELFF
>.|TRBV10-2|TRBJ2-1|.
TGCGCCAGCAGTGCGAGGGGGGACAGTCGCGGGGAGCAGTTCTTC
CASSARGDSRGEQFF
>TRBD1|TRBV29-1|TRBJ2-1|once
TGCAGCGCCCTAACAGGGGGTAGCAATGAGCAGTTCTTC
CSALTGGSNEQFF
>.|TRBV19|TRBJ1-1|.
TGTGCCAGTGGAGAGGGGGGGCCCACTGAAGCTTTCTTT
CASGEGGPTEAFF
>TRBD1|TRBV5-4|TRBJ1-4|.
TGTGCCAGCAGCCTCAAAGGACAGGGAAGTTATGAAAAACTGTTTTTT
CASSLKGQGSYEKLFF
>.|TRBV18|TRBJ2-5|.
TGTGCCAGCTCACCATCACGGGGGGAGACCCAGTACTTC
CASSPSRGETQYF
>.|TRBV4-1|TRBJ2-5|.
TGCGCCAGCAGCCAAGGGGGAGTAGAGACCCAGTACTTC
CASSQGGVETQYF
>TRBD1|TRBV6-9|TRBJ1-2|.
TGTGCCAGCAGTAAAACCTGGGACAGAAGGTCGACCGCTAACTATGGCTACACCTTC
CASSKTWDRRSTANYGYTF
>.|TRBV11-2|TRBJ2-2|.
TGTGCCAGCAGCTTTAGGGGGGGCGTAACGACGAACACCGGGGAGCTGTTTTTT
CASSFRGGVTTNTGELFF
>.|TRBV18|TRBJ2-7|.
TGTGCCAGCTCACCATCGGCCTACGAGCAGTACTTC
CASSPSAYEQYF
>.|TRBV5-4|TRBJ1-1|.
TGTGCCAGCAGCTTGGCCGGGACATCGATTGAAGCTTTCTTT
CASSLAGTSIEAFF
>TRBD1|TRBV7-9|TRBJ2-5|.
TGTGCCAGCAGCTTCCAGGGATTATCAGGGGGCTTCGGAGAGACCCAGTACTTC
CASSFQGLSGGFGETQYF
>.|TRBV5-4|TRBJ2-4|.
TGTGCCAGCAGCCCGACAGTCCAGACGGTTGCCAAAAACATTCAGTACTTC
CASSPTVQTVAKNIQYF
>TRBD1|TRBV3-1/TRBV3-2|TRBJ1-6|.
TGTGCCAGCAGCCCTAGACAGGGGGCCCCCTCCTATAATTCACCCCTCCACTTT
CASSPRQGAPSYNSPLHF
>TRBD1|TRBV29-1|TRBJ1-3|.
TGCAGCGTTCATTCGACAGGGGGTGGAAACACCATATATTTT
CSVHSTGGGNTIYF
>.|TRBV28|TRBJ1-4|once
TGTGCCAGCAGTGACGCGGGAAGTGAAAAACTGTTTTTT
CASSDAGSEKLFF
>TRBD1|TRBV19|TRBJ1-2|few
TGTGCCAGTAGAGACAGGGCTGGCTATGGCTACACCTTC
CASRDRAGYGYTF
>.|TRBV28|TRBJ1-3|.
TGTGCCAGCAGTTTAGGACAATCTGGAAACACCATATATTTT
CASSLGQSGNTIYF
>TRBD2|TRBV5-4|TRBJ2-3|.
TGTGCCAGCAGCTCACGACTAGCGGGGGGGCAAGATACGCAGTATTTT
CASSSRLAGGQDTQYF
>.|TRBV12-3/TRBV12-4|TRBJ1-2|.
TGTGCCAGCATTAGCAGAATTCCCGGCGGCTACACCTTC
CASISRIPGGYTF
>TRBD2|TRBV5-6|TRBJ2-7|.
TGCGCCAGCAGCTTGGGGACTAGCGGGGGGGCTTCTGACGAGCAGTACTTC
CASSLGTSGGASDEQYF
>TRBD1|TRBV3-1/TRBV3-2|TRBJ1-1|.
TGTGCCAGCAGCCAAGCCGGGACAGGGGGTTTGGTGAACACTGAAGCTTTCTTT
CASSQAGTGGLVNTEAFF
>.|TRBV5-6|TRBJ2-1|.
TGTGCCAGCAGCTGGGCTCGAGACGATTATGAGCAGTTCTTC
CASSWARDDYEQFF
>.|TRBV28|TRBJ2-7|.
TGTGCCAGCAGTTCCTCGGGTAGCGGCCTCTACGAGCAGTACTTC
CASSSSGSGLYEQYF
>.|TRBV7-2|TRBJ2-1|.
TGTGCCAGCAGCTTAACAGTTAGCTCCTACAATGAGCAGTTCTTC
CASSLTVSSYNEQFF
>.|TRBV5-4|TRBJ2-1|.
TGTGCCAGCAGCTTGACGGGTTACAATGAGCAGTTCTTC
CASSLTGYNEQFF
>.|TRBV7-8|TRBJ2-3|.
TGTGCCAGCAGCTTAGTCGGCGCGGGAAACACAGATACGCAGTATTTT
CASSLVGAGNTDTQYF
>.|TRBV5-6|TRBJ2-5|.
TGTGCCAGCAGCCCGGAACCGGGACAATCGACCCAGTACTTC
CASSPEPGQSTQYF
>.|TRBV28|TRBJ2-3|.
TGTGCCAGCAGTTTACGGGGAAGCACAGATACGCAGTATTTT
CASSLRGSTDTQYF
>.|TRBV27|TRBJ1-2|.
TGTGCCAGCAGTTTTCAGGGGCGAGGGGGCTACACCTTC
CASSFQGRGGYTF
>TRBD1|TRBV5-4|TRBJ1-2|.
TGTGCCAGCAGCTCGAGACAGGGGGGCGGCTATGGCTACACCTTC
CASSSRQGGGYGYTF
>TRBD1|TRBV6-1|TRBJ1-2|once
TGTGCCAGCAGTGATACTGGGGACAGGGATGGCTACACCTTC
CASSDTGDRDGYTF
>TRBD1|TRBV11-2|TRBJ1-3|once
TGTGCCAGCAGCCCCAAGGGAAACAGGGGGCACGGAAACACCATATATTTT
CASSPKGNRGHGNTIYF
>TRBD1|TRBV25-1|TRBJ1-2|.
TGTGCCAGCCAGACAGGGGGTGACTATGGCTACACCTTC
CASQTGGDYGYTF